Listed here are 17 T cell receptor beta chains from one sample, sequenced in a study of cytotoxic CD8 clonotypes in ibrutinib-treated CLL. Only in-frame clones appear in the TCRdb table, and some are missing; sequencing was by immunoSEQ multiplex PCR. Here the sample spans some 300,000 clones, roughly 80% being singletons. This specimen was PBMCs, taken before ibrutinib treatment. These receptors originate from a human donor with chronic lymphocytic leukemia.

The J gene is TRBJ2-7, the V gene TRBV19; TRBD1 matches at 7 bases. J was trimmed by 3 bases and V by 3 bases; bases with no gene match: 5. This CDR3 is 14 amino acids long. Germline CDR1 LNHDA, CDR2 SQIVND (reference sequence). CDR3 bases: TGTGCCAGTAGTATGCGACAGGGAAGCTACGAGCAGTACTTC. It specifies CASSMRQGSYEQYF.

The chain is built from TRBV7-2 and TRBJ2-7; D remains unclear. V lost 5 bases and J 3 bases, leaving 20 bases between the germline ends. The CDR3 spans 16 residues. Germline lookup yields CDR1 SGHTA and CDR2 FQGNSA. The CDR3 spells CASSPLRYGESYEQYF. DNA of the CDR3: TGTGCCAGCAGCCCCCTTAGGTACGGTGAGAGCTACGAGCAGTACTTC.

This chain connects TRBV29-1 to TRBJ2-1; 11 bases map to TRBD2. This CDR3 region has 15 residues. The V gene's germline CDR1 is SQVTM and CDR2 ANQGSEA. Unmatched junction bases numbered 8, after V lost 8 bases and J lost 2 bases. The CDR3 spells CSLSSGRRAYNEQFF. CDR3 coding DNA: TGCAGCCTATCTAGCGGGAGGCGCGCCTACAATGAGCAGTTCTTC.

The chain combines TRBV30 with TRBJ2-1; 13 bases map to TRBD2. Per the germline V gene, CDR1 is GTSNPN and CDR2 is SVGIG (reference sequence). With V trimmed by 5 bases and J by 7 bases, 5 bases remained unmatched. The CDR3 length is 14 residues. Here the CDR3 reads CAWALAGGPNEQFF. CDR3 sequence (DNA): TGTGCCTGGGCACTAGCGGGAGGGCCTAATGAGCAGTTCTTC.

The chain links TRBV2 to TRBJ2-2; D is ambiguous. The CDR3 extends over 12 amino acids. V lost 4 bases, J lost 6 bases, and 6 bases lay in between. Per the germline V gene, CDR1 is SNHLY and CDR2 is FYNNEI. The CDR3 reads CASSGDPGELFF. The CDR3 DNA reads TGTGCCAGCAGTGGGGATCCCGGGGAGCTGTTTTTT. Drawing the rest from reference TRBV2 and TRBJ2-2, the complete variable domain is EPEVTQTPSHQVTQMGQEVILRCVPISNHLYFYWYRQILGQKVEFLVSFYNNEISEKSEIFDDQFSVERPDGSNFTLKIRSTKLEDSAMYFCASSGDPGELFFGEGSRLTVL.

Written as DNA, the CDR3 is TGTGCCCTAATTGGGGTTGGGAATTCTGGGGCCAACGTCCTGACTTTC. This codes for CALIGVGNSGANVLTF. The gene calls are TRBV30 and TRBJ2-6; D is unresolved. Germline CDR1 is GTSNPN and CDR2 is SVGIG (reference sequence). The CDR3 loop spans 16 amino acids. The ends were cut back, 8 bases at V and 1 base at J, with 18 bases in the middle.

The J gene is TRBJ2-3, the V gene TRBV4-3; tentative D call: TRBD2 (6 bases). Trimming stripped 0 bases from V and 1 base from J, with 20 bases between. Germline V gene data show CDR1 as LGHNA and CDR2 as YSLEER. CDR3 length: 19 residues. CDR3 sequence reads: CASSQDWSRGGDRTDTQYF. The CDR3 DNA reads TGCGCCAGCAGCCAAGATTGGTCGCGTGGCGGGGACCGCACAGATACGCAGTATTTT.

The chain recombines TRBV21-1 with TRBJ2-5; TRBD1 reflects the table's D call only, with no check against the DNA. TRBV21-1 is a pseudogene locus. The CDR3 totals 17 residues. The CDR3 reads CASSKIGRTDAQETQYF. In DNA, the CDR3 is TGTGCCAGCAGCAAAATCGGCAGGACAGACGCTCAAGAGACCCAGTACTTC.

This sequence joins TRBV5-1 and TRBJ2-5; TRBD2 aligns across 13 bases. Germline V lookup: CDR1 SGHRS, CDR2 YFSETQ. This CDR3 is 17 amino acids long. The V and J ends lost 4 bases and 5 bases, in that order; junction bases with no gene match: 11. CDR3 DNA sequence: TGCGCCAGCAGCCCACGGACTAGCGGGGGATTCAACGAGACCCAGTACTTC. Protein sequence: CASSPRTSGGFNETQYF.

The V and J genes are TRBV29-1 and TRBJ1-1; D gene uncertain. CDR1 and CDR2 (germline): SQVTM, ANQGSEA. Trimming removed 1 base at V and 10 bases at J, with 4 bases between. The CDR3 runs to 9 residues. CDR3 loop: CSVEAGAFF. DNA for the CDR3: TGCAGCGTTGAAGCGGGAGCTTTCTTT.

J is TRBJ1-2 and V is TRBV27; TRBD1 is a possible D gene (6 bases). The CDR3 is 14 residues long. The germline V gene encodes CDR1 MNHEY and CDR2 SMNVEV (reference sequence). Between the trimmed V and J ends, which lost 6 bases and 2 bases, there was a span of 13 bases. The CDR3 protein is CASSPTGLNYGYTF. The CDR3 DNA is TGTGCCAGCAGCCCCACAGGGTTGAACTATGGCTACACCTTC.

This chain joins TRBV6-5 and TRBJ2-1; D ambiguous. CDR3 length: 13 residues. V dropped 6 bases and J dropped 8 bases, with 14 bases sitting between them. CDR1 is MNHEY and CDR2 is SVGAGI in the germline V gene. CDR3 DNA sequence: TGTGCCAGCAGGAGACATCAAGGGTATGAGCAGTTCTTC. Protein sequence: CASRRHQGYEQFF.

The chain combines TRBV6-4 with TRBJ2-7, with 9 bases aligning to TRBD2. The CDR3 loop spans 14 amino acids. Germline V CDR1 and CDR2: MRHNA, SNTAGT. J gave up 7 bases and V 4 bases, and 8 bases lay outside the gene matches. The CDR3 nucleotides are TGTGCCAGCAGTGTGGCGGGAGGGCCTTATGAGCAGTACTTC. Amino acid sequence: CASSVAGGPYEQYF.

V and J are TRBV9 and TRBJ2-1, with a weak D call TRBD2 (6 bases). V lost 4 bases and J 9 bases, leaving 17 bases between the germline ends. Germline V CDR1 and CDR2: SGDLS, YYNGEE. The CDR3 has 14 amino acids. CDR3 nucleotide sequence: TGTGCCAGCAGCCCCTATTGGAGGCGGGGTGAGCAGTTCTTC. Translating gives CASSPYWRRGEQFF.

The chain employs TRBV11-2 and TRBJ1-2, with no clear D. Germline assignment: CDR1 SGHAT and CDR2 FQNNGV. V shed 1 base and J shed 6 bases, with 9 bases lying between them. There are 13 residues in the CDR3. CDR3 amino acids: CASSLGPVDGYTF. CDR3 nucleotide sequence: TGTGCCAGCAGCTTAGGCCCCGTGGATGGCTACACCTTC.

The V and J genes are TRBV19 and TRBJ2-1; D might be TRBD1 or TRBD2, each matching 5 bases. Germline lookup yields CDR1 LNHDA and CDR2 SQIVND (reference sequence). CDR3 size: 17 residues. Trimming left V 3 bases short and J 2 bases short, with 17 bases between. CDR3 coding DNA: TGTGCCAGTAGTATTCCCGGGATATGGGACGCCTACAATGAGCAGTTCTTC. Protein product: CASSIPGIWDAYNEQFF. The variable domain in full, with the rest retrieved from reference TRBV19 and TRBJ2-1, is DGGITQSPKYLFRKEGQNVTLSCEQNLNHDAMYWYRQDPGQGLRLIYYSQIVNDFQKGDIAEGYSVSREKKESFPLTVTSAQKNPTAFYLCASSIPGIWDAYNEQFFGPGTRLTVL.

This clone was found a few times. The rearrangement links TRBV2 to TRBJ1-4; no clear D. CDR3 length: 14 residues. Trimming left V 7 bases short and J 5 bases short, with 14 bases between. Germline V lookup: CDR1 SNHLY, CDR2 FYNNEI. CDR3 sequence reads: CASTRAPGNEKLFF. For the CDR3, the DNA is TGTGCCAGCACTCGGGCCCCGGGGAATGAAAAACTGTTTTTT.